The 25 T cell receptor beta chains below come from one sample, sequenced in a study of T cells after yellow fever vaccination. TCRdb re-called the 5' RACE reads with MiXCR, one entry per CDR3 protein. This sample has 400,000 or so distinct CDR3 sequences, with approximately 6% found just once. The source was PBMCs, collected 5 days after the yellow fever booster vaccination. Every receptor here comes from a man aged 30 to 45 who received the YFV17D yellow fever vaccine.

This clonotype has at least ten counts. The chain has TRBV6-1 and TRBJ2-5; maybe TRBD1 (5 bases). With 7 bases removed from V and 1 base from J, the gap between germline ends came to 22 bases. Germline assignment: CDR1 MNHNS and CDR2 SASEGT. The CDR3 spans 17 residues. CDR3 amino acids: CASTYNIGDWTQETQYF. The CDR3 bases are TGTGCCAGCACCTACAATATAGGGGATTGGACCCAAGAGACCCAGTACTTC.

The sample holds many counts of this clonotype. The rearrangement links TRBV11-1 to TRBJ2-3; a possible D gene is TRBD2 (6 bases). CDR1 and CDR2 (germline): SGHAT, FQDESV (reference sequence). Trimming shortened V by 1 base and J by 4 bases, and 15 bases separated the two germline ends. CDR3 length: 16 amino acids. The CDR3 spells CASSLEGAWRADTQYF. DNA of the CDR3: TGTGCCAGCAGCTTAGAAGGGGCGTGGAGGGCAGATACGCAGTATTTT.

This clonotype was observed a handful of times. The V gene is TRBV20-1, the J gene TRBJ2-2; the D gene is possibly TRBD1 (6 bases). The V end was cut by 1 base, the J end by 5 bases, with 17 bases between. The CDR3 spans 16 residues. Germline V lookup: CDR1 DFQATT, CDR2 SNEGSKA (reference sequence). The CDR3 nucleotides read TGCAGTGCTAGAGGGACGTCTGGGGGCAGGACCGGGGAGCTGTTTTTT. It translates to CSARGTSGGRTGELFF.

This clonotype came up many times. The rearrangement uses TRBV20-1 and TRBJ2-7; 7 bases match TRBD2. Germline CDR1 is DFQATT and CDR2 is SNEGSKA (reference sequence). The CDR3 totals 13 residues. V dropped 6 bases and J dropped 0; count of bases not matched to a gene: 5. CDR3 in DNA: TGCAGTGCGCAGGGAGGGAGCTCCTACGAGCAGTACTTC. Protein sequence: CSAQGGSSYEQYF.

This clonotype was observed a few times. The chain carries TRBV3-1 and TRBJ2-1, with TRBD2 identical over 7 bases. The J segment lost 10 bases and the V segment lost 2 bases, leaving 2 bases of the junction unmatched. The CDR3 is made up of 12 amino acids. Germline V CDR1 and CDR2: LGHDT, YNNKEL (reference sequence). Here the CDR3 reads CASSQKRGEQFF. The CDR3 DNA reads TGTGCCAGCAGCCAAAAGCGGGGAGAGCAGTTCTTC.

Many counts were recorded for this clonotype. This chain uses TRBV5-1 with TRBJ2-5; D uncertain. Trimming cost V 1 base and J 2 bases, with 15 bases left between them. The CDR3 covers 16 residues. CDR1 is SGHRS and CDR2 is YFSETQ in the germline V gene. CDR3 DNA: TGCGCCAGCAGCTTGAGCACTTCGCCGGCTCAAGAGACCCAGTACTTC. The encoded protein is CASSLSTSPAQETQYF.

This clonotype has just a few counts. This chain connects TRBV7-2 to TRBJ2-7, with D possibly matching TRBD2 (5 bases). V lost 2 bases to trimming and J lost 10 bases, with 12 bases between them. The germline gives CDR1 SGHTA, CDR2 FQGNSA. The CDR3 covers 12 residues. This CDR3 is CASSLKRTPQYF. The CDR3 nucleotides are TGTGCCAGCAGCTTAAAGCGGACCCCCCAGTACTTC.

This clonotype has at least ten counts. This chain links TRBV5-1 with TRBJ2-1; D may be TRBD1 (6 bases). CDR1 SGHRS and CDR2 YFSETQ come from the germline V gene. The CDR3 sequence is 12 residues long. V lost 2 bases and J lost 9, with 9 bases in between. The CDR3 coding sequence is TGCGCCAGCAGCTTCACAGGGATTGAGCAGTTCTTC. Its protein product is CASSFTGIEQFF.

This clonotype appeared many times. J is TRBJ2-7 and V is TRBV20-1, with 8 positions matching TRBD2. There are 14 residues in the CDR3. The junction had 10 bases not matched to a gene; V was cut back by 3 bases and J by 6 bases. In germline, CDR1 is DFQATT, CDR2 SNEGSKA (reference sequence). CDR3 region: CSARTPWREVEQYF. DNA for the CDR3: TGCAGTGCTAGGACCCCTTGGCGGGAGGTCGAGCAGTACTTC.

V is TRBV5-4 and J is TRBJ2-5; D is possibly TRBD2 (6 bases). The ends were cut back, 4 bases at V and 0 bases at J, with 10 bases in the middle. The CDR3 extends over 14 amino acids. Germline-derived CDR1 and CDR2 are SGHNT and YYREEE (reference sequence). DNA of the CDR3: TGTGCCAGCAGCCTGAGGGACTACCAAGAGACCCAGTACTTC. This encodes CASSLRDYQETQYF. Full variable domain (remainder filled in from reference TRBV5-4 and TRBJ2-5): ETGVTQSPTHLIKTRGQQVTLRCSSQSGHNTVSWYQQALGQGPQFIFQYYREEENGRGNFPPRFSGLQFPNYSSELNVNALELDDSALYLCASSLRDYQETQYFGPGTRLLVL.

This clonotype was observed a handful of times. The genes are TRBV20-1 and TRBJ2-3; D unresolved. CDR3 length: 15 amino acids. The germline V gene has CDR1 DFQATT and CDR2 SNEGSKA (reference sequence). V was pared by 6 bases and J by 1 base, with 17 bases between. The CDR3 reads CSASILGKRTDTQYF. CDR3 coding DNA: TGCAGTGCCTCGATACTGGGTAAACGCACAGATACGCAGTATTTT.

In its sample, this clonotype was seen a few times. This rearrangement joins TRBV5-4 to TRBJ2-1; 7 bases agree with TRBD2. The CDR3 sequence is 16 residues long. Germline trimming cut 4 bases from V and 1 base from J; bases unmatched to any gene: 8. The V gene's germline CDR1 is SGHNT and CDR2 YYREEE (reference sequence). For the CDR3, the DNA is TGTGCCAGCAGCCCCACTCTGCGGGAGTCCTACAATGAGCAGTTCTTC. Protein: CASSPTLRESYNEQFF.

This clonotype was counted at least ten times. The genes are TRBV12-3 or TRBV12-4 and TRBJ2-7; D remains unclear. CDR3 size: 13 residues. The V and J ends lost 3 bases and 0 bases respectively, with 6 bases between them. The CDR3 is CASSFGGSYEQYF. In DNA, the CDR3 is TGTGCCAGCAGTTTCGGCGGCTCCTACGAGCAGTACTTC.

In nucleotides, the CDR3 is TGTGCCAGCACAATAGCGGGAGGTATCCAAGAGACCCAGTACTTC. Translating gives CASTIAGGIQETQYF. This chain links TRBV5-4 with TRBJ2-5; 10 bases align to TRBD2. This CDR3 is 15 amino acids long. Trimming took 6 bases from V and 1 from J; bases not matched to a gene: 6. Germline V gives CDR1 SGHNT, CDR2 YYREEE (reference sequence).

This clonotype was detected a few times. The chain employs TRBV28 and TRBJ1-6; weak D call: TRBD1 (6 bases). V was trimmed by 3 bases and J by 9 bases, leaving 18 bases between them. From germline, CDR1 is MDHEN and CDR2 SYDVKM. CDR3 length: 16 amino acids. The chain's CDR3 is CASSLSSAGGASPLHF. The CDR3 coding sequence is TGTGCCAGCAGTTTGTCTTCCGCCGGGGGGGCTTCACCCCTCCACTTT.

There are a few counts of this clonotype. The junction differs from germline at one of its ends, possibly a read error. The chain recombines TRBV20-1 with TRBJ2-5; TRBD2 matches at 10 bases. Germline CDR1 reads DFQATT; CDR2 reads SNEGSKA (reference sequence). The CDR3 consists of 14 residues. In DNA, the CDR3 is TGCAGTGCCAGAGCGGGAGGGCTCCAAGAGACCCAGTACTTC. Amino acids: CSARAGGLQETQYF.

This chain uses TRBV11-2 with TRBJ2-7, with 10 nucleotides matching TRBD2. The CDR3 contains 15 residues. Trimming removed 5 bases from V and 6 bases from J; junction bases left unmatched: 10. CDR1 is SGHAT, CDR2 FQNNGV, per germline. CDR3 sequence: CASSPQAGGPFEQYF. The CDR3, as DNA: TGTGCCAGCAGCCCTCAAGCGGGAGGGCCCTTCGAGCAGTACTTC. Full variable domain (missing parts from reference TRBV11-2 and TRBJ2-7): EAGVAQSPRYKIIEKRQSVAFWCNPISGHATLYWYQQILGQGPKLLIQFQNNGVVDDSQLPKDRFSAERLKGVDSTLKIQPAKLEDSAVYLCASSPQAGGPFEQYFGPGTRLTVT.

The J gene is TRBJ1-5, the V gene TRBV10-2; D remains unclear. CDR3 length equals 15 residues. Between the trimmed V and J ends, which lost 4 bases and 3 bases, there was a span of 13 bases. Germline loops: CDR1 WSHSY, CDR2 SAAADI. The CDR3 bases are TGCGCCAGCAGTGTCGGTCGGGGAACCAATCAGCCCCAGCATTTT. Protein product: CASSVGRGTNQPQHF.

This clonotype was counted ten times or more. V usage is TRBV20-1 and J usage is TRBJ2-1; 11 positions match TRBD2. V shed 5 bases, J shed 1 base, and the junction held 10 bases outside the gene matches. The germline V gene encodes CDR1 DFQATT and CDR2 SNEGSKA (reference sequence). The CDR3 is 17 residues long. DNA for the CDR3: TGCAGTGCTCGTGGACTAGCGGGCGCCGTTTCCTACAATGAGCAGTTCTTC. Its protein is CSARGLAGAVSYNEQFF.

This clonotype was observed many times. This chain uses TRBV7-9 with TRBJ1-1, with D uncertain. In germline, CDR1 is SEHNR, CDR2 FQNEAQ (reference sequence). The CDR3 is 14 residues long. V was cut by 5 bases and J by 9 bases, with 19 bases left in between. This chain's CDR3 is CASSPPGLPIQAFF. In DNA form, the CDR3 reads TGTGCCAGCAGCCCCCCCGGACTCCCGATTCAAGCTTTCTTT.

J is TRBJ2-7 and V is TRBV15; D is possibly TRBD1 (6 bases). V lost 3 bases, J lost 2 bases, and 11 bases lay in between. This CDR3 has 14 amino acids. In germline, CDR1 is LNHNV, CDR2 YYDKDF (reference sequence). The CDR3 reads CATSSKGVAYEQYF. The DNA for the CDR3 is TGTGCCACCAGCAGTAAGGGGGTGGCCTACGAGCAGTACTTC.

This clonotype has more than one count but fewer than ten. The CDR3 nucleotides are TGCAGCGTTGCCCAGCTCCTAACCTACAATGAGCAGTTCTTC. Translation: CSVAQLLTYNEQFF. The V gene is TRBV29-1, the J gene TRBJ2-1; D not resolved. The CDR3 loop spans 14 amino acids. V lost 4 bases to trimming and J lost 2 bases, with 12 bases between them. Germline CDR1 SQVTM, CDR2 ANQGSEA.

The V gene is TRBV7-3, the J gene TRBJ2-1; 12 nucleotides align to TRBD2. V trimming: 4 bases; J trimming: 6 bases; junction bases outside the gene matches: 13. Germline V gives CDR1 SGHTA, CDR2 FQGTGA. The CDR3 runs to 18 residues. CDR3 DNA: TGTGCCAGCAGCTCTCACCCCCTAGCGGGAGGGACCTGCAATGAGCAGTTCTTC. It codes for CASSSHPLAGGTCNEQFF.

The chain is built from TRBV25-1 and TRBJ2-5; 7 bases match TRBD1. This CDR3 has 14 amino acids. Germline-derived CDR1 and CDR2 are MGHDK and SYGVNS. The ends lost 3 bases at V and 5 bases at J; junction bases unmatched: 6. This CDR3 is CASSDSGTVETQYF. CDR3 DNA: TGTGCCAGCAGTGATTCCGGGACAGTCGAGACCCAGTACTTC.

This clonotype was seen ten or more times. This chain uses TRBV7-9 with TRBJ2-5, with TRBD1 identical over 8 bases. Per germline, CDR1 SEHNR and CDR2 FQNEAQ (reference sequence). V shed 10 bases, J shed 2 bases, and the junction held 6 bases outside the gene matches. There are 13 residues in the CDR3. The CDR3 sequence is CANLDREQETQYF. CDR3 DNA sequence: TGTGCCAACCTGGACAGGGAACAAGAGACCCAGTACTTC.